This TCR beta chain was retrieved from a study of monozygotic twins with inflammatory bowel disease (dated by TCRdb to between 2018 and 2020). General notes on the study: The complete study included approximately 28 monozygotic twin pairs: 19 IBD-discordant Danish pairs and nine German pairs, of which four were IBD-concordant and five were IBD-discordant. The search for disease-associated traits relied mainly on comparing, within discordant pairs, IBD patients with their genetically identical healthy co-twins. Each individual had, on average, about 151 000 unique TCRalpha sequences and 181 000 unique TCRbeta sequences available for analysis. Beyond this particular receptor, the publication reports: No single strong signal or clonotype linked to IBD turned up in the results, so the idea that one exists was not supported. IBD patients shared fewer clonotypes with other individuals than healthy twins did, most markedly in patients showing signs of disease activity. Background noise and inter-individual variability may have been introduced into the repertoires by the differing immunosuppressive treatments among patients. Repertoire similarity did not differ between concordant and discordant twins, possibly due to limited statistical power. The analysis was unable to tell apart different T cell subtypes. IBD patients had lower TCRbeta repertoire diversity, measured by the inverse Simpson index, than their healthy co-twins.

About this clonotype itself: There is no known antigen for this receptor.

Library preparation was by 5' RACE. For each TCR library, approximately 4,000 ng of total RNA was used. For each sample, cDNA synthesis with SMARTScribe reverse transcriptase was split into eight separate reactions. During cDNA synthesis, template switching introduced unique molecular identifiers that contained a 6-nucleotide sample barcode. TCRalpha and TCRbeta cDNA was amplified by two nested PCRs of 16 and 9 cycles, with bead purification after each PCR. Before amplification, the cDNA was both treated with uracil DNA-glycosylase and purified with the QIAquick PCR purification kit. The second PCR was the step at which Illumina TruSeq-compatible adapters and sample-specific barcodes were added. TapeStation and Qubit were used to check library quality and concentration, and 4 to 6 ng of each library went into the pool. Pooled libraries were sequenced on an Illumina HiSeq2500 single-index Rapid Run with 2 x 100 bp reads and custom sequencing primers. The authors' analysis ran thus. PCR and sequencing errors were corrected by UMI-based consensus assembly using MiGEC version 1.2.6. V(D)J alignment, clonotype assembly and CDR3 extraction were performed with MiXCR version 2.1.1. To normalise gene usage, clonotype sharing and MAIT/NKT TCR abundance, the analysis used the top 1000, 10 000 and 20 000 clonotypes per sample. After downsampling to 27 000 UMIs, diversity was calculated as the inverse Simpson index using the vegan R package. Statistical testing used paired Mann-Whitney U tests on the discordant twin pairs and applied Benjamini-Hochberg correction for multiple testing. TCRdb reprocessed the reads, reporting each CDR3 protein sequence once and no DNA. These V and J calls originate from TCRdb's pipeline instead of the authors' own analysis. This sample's table has entries for around 450,000 distinct CDR3 sequences. The leading ten clones occupy around 2.4% of the sample.

The CDR3, from cysteine to phenylalanine, totals 15 residues. The DNA is not on file. The germline V gene sets CDR1 to MDHEN and CDR2 to SYDVKM. From each donor, an approximately 2.5 ml peripheral blood sample was drawn into PAXgene tubes and stored at -80 degrees C. Without any T cell sorting, total RNA was extracted from whole blood using the PAXgene blood miRNA kit on an automated QIAcube. Deep TCRalpha and TCRbeta repertoire profiling with unique molecular barcoding was performed on peripheral blood of monozygotic twin pairs concordant or discordant for inflammatory bowel disease. For every twin pair, smoking habits were documented, and each individual was categorised as a current, former or never smoker.

This sequence was found in a human donor with ulcerative colitis or Crohn's disease, or a healthy co-twin of an affected twin (not recorded which). The sequenced sample was blood. The chain joins TRBV28 to TRBJ2-3; TCRdb's D call of TRBD1 is untestable without DNA. Here the CDR3 is given as CASSTRAKGPDTQYF.